The entry below describes one TCR beta chain. Its antigen is undetermined. This entry is derived from a study of T cell repertoires in cytomegalovirus infection. V was cut by 2 bases and J by 1 base, with 9 bases left in between. CDR3 size: 15 residues. Germline CDR1 reads SGHTA; CDR2 reads FQGNSA. TCRdb analysed the reads with MiXCR anew, one entry per CDR3 protein. The repertoire has a few hundred thousand distinct CDR3 sequences, around a third of them found once; the top ten carry approximately 13%. This receptor was taken from a human donor in good health (CMV status not recorded). Some clones in this sample may be carry-over from other donors' samples. V gene TRBV7-2 combines with J gene TRBJ1-5, with D perhaps TRBD1 (6 bases). The sample was cultured PBMCs, taken from culture after CMV antigen stimulation. CDR3 loop: CASSLQGISNQPQHF. The CDR3 DNA is TGTGCCAGCAGCTTACAGGGGATAAGCAATCAGCCCCAGCATTTT.